This T cell receptor (beta chain) was observed in a study of blood T cell repertoires in COVID-19. Germline CDR1 and CDR2: SQVTM and ANQGSEA. V was pared by 7 bases and J by 7 bases, with 11 bases of the junction left unmatched. The CDR3 is 14 residues long. Source study methods: Quantification of nucleated cells was approximated via reference gene primer amplification. This table comes from immunoSEQ multiplex PCR, and its TCRdb copy is limited to in-frame clones, with some not included. V, J and clone size were drawn from that table, and D and trimming were deduced from the DNA. The sample has around 100,000 clones; roughly 92% are singletons.

The source material was peripheral blood. The rearrangement joins TRBV29-1 to TRBJ1-5; 9 bases are shared with TRBD1. This sequence originates from a man aged 50-59 years with active COVID-19. The DNA for the CDR3 is TGCAGCGCCAGGCTACAGGGGGCTGGACAGCCCCAGCATTTT. Amino acids: CSARLQGAGQPQHF. The complete variable domain, with remaining parts taken from reference TRBV29-1 and TRBJ1-5, reads SAVISQKPSRDICQRGTSLTIQCQVDSQVTMMFWYRQQPGQSLTLIATANQGSEATYESGFVIDKFPISRPNLTFSTLTVSNMSPEDSSIYLCSARLQGAGQPQHFGDGTRLSIL.